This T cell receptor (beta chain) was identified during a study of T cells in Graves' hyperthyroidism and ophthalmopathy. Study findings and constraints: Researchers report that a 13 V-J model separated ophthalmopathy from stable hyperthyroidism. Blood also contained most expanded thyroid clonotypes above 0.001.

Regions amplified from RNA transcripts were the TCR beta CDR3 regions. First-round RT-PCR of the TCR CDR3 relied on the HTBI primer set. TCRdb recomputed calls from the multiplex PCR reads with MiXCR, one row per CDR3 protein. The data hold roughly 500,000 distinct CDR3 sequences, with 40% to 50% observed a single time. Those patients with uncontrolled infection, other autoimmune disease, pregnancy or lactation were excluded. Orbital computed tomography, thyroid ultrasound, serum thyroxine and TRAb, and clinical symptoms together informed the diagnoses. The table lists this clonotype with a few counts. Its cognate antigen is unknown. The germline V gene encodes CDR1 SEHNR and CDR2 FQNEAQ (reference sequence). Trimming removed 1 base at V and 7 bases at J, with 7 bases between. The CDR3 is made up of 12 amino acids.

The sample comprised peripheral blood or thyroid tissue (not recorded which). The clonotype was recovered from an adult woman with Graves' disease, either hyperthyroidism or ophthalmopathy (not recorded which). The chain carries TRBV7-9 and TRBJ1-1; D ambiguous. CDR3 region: CASSLGQVEAFF. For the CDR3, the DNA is TGTGCCAGCAGCTTAGGGCAGGTTGAAGCTTTCTTT.